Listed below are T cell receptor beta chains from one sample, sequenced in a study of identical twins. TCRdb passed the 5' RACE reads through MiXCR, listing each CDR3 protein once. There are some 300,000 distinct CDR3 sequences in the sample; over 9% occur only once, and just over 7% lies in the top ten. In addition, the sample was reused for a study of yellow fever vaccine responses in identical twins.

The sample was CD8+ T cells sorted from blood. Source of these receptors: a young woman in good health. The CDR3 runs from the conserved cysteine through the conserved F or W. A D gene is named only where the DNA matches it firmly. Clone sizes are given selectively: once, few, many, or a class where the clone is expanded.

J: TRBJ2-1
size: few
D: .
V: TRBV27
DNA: TGTGCCAGCAGTTTGGACCCCTTGTTGTACAATGAGCAGTTCTTC
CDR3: CASSLDPLLYNEQFF

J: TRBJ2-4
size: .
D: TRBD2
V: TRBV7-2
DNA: TGTGCCAGCAGCCTACCGACTAGCGGGAGAGAACTAGCCAAAAACATTCAGTACTTC
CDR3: CASSLPTSGRELAKNIQYF

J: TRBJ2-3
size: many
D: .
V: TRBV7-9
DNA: TGTGCCAGCAGCCCGCAGGGGTCTAGCACAGATACGCAGTATTTT
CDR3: CASSPQGSSTDTQYF

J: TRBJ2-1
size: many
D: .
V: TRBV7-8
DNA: TGTGCCAGCAGCCGTCCTAAAGATAGGACAGCCTACAATGAGCAGTTCTTC
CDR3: CASSRPKDRTAYNEQFF

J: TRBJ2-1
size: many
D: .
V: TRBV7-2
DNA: TGTGCCAGCAGCCTAAATGGGGGTAGGCATGAGCAGTTCTTC
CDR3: CASSLNGGRHEQFF

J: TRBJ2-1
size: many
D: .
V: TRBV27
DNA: TGTGCCAGCAGTCCCTTAGCCGGAGGGCCTAATGAGCAGTTCTTC
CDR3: CASSPLAGGPNEQFF

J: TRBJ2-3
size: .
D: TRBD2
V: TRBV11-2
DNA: TGTGCCAGCAGCTTAGAGGTAGCGGGGCGCACAGATACGCAGTATTTT
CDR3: CASSLEVAGRTDTQYF

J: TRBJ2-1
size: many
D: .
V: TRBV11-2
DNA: TGTGCCAGCAGCCCAATAAAGGGTATGCCTGAGCAGTTCTTC
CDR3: CASSPIKGMPEQFF

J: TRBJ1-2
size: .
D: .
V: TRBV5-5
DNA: TGTGCCAGCAGCTTGGAGGACAACCCTGGCTACACCTTC
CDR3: CASSLEDNPGYTF

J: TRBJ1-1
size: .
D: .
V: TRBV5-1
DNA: TGCGCCAGCAGCTTGGGTCCATTTAACACTGAAGCTTTCTTT
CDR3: CASSLGPFNTEAFF

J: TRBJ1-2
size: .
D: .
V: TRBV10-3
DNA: TGTGCCATCAGGGTCCTCGACTATGGCTACACCTTC
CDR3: CAIRVLDYGYTF